The clone carrying this T cell receptor beta chain is a singleton in its sample. This sample was taken from a study of blood T cell repertoires in COVID-19. V gave up 0 bases and J gave up 1 base, with 18 bases separating them. The length of the CDR3 is 18 residues. Study processing details: Reference gene primer amplification gave nucleated cell count estimates. The data were produced by immunoSEQ multiplex PCR, yet TCRdb's version contains in-frame clones alone and is incomplete. That table supplies the V and J calls and clone size; D and trimming were determined from the DNA. The data contain a few hundred thousand clones, 85% of them singletons.

V and J are TRBV23-1 and TRBJ1-2; D unclear. TRBV23-1 is an open reading frame whose function is uncertain. The sequenced sample consisted of peripheral blood. The TCR comes from a woman younger than 30 with acute or convalescent COVID-19. The CDR3 nucleotides read TGCGCCAGCAGTCAATCTAGGAGGGAGTCTTCCCATAACTATGGCTACACCTTC. As protein: CASSQSRRESSHNYGYTF.